Presented here are 27 T cell receptor beta chains from one specimen sequenced in a study of CD8+ T cells in alopecia areata. Isolated RNA was reverse transcribed into cDNA used as the sequencing template. This table comes from immunoSEQ multiplex PCR, and its TCRdb copy is limited to in-frame clones, with some not included. This sample carries about 300,000 clones, none of them present only once. Sorting of pooled cutaneous lymph node cells was based on CD4, CD8alpha, NKG2D, NKG2ACE and other markers. The sample consisted of CD4+ T cells sorted from a lymph node. The receptors shown here come from a C3H/HeJ mouse with alopecia areata. MHC haplotype of the strain: H2-k.

Worth noting for this clone: Genes and germline come from the mouse. The read stops 4 residues short of the end of the CDR3; the missing end is completed from the germline J gene. The chain is built from TRBV1 and TRBJ2-1, with 9 bases aligning to TRBD2. Germline assignment: CDR1 NSQYPW and CDR2 LRSPGD (reference sequence). This CDR3 has 16 residues. The V segment lost 0 bases and the J segment 6 bases; nucleotides outside the gene matches: 6. The CDR3: CTCSADLVGGLAEQFF. The part of the CDR3 DNA that was read is TGCACCTGCAGTGCAGATTTGGTGGGGGGGCTTGCT. Supplemented by reference TRBV1 and TRBJ2-1, the full variable domain reads VTLLEQNPRWRLVPRGQAVNLRCILKNSQYPWMSWYQQDLQKQLQWLFTLRSPGDKEVKSLPGADYLATRVTDTELRLQVANMSQGRTLYCTCSADLVGGLAEQFFGPGTRLTVL.

This clone came up a few times. The genes are named according to mouse. Partial CDR3 DNA: TGTGCCAGCAGCCGGACTGGGGGGGACTATGCT. Protein product: CASSRTGGDYA. The whole CDR3 protein is CASSRTGGDYAEQFF. This sequence joins TRBV5 and TRBJ2-1; 12 bases match TRBD2. Read sequence stops 4 residues before the CDR3 end, and the germline J gene provides the missing end. The CDR3 consists of 15 residues. The J segment lost 2 bases and the V segment lost 4 bases, leaving 0 bases of the junction unmatched. Germline V gives CDR1 LGHNA, CDR2 YNLKQL (reference sequence).

This clone showed up just a few times. The listed genes are named as in mouse. Read sequence stops 3 residues before the CDR3 end, and the germline J gene provides the missing end. The rearrangement joins TRBV13-2 to TRBJ1-6, with D possibly matching TRBD1 (6 bases). TRBJ1-6 is flagged as an ORF with uncertain function. The V gene lost 0 bases and the J gene lost 5 bases, with 6 bases spanning the gap. The germline CDR1 and CDR2 sequences are NNHNN and SYGAGS (reference sequence). The CDR3 length is 14 residues. The CDR3 sequence: CASGDGTDNSPLYF. The part of the CDR3 DNA that was read is TGTGCCAGCGGTGATGGGACAGATAATTCGCCC.

Note on this clone: Genes and germline are mouse. Read data end 4 residues before the CDR3 end; the end is taken from the germline J gene. V gene TRBV13-1 combines with J gene TRBJ2-2; 7 nucleotides match TRBD2. CDR1 is NSHNY and CDR2 is SYGAGN in the germline V gene. Losses at the gene ends were 4 bases for V and 4 bases for J; bases not matched to a gene: 4. The CDR3 spans 14 residues. CDR3 DNA (partial): TGTGCCAGCAGTCCTGGGGGTGTCACCGGG. Protein: CASSPGGVTG. The CDR3, in full, reads CASSPGGVTGQLYF.

On this clone: Gene and germline names: mouse. The CDR3 here is CASKSLGASAETLYF. CDR3 DNA (partial): TGTGCCAGCAAATCACTGGGTGCTAGTGCAGAA. The V gene is TRBV13-1, the J gene TRBJ2-3; possibly TRBD2 for D (6 bases). Sequencing ends 4 residues short of the CDR3 end; the germline J gene provides the rest. Trimming pared 6 bases from V and 0 bases from J, leaving 14 bases between. This CDR3 has 15 residues. The V gene's germline CDR1 is NSHNY and CDR2 SYGAGN.

This clone was seen a few times. Gene names and germline match the mouse. The sequenced fragment ends 4 residues before the CDR3 boundary, so the rest is inferred from the germline J gene. The gene calls are TRBV1 and TRBJ2-5; D possibly corresponds to TRBD2 (6 bases). Germline V gene sequence: CDR1 NSQYPW, CDR2 LRSPGD (reference sequence). V shed 5 bases and J shed 2 bases, with 11 bases lying between them. CDR3 length: 14 residues. CDR3 amino acids: CTCSSGLFQDTQYF. Incomplete CDR3 DNA: TGCACCTGCAGTTCGGGACTTTTCCAAGAC. Together with reference TRBV1 and TRBJ2-5, the CDR3 gives the full variable domain: VTLLEQNPRWRLVPRGQAVNLRCILKNSQYPWMSWYQQDLQKQLQWLFTLRSPGDKEVKSLPGADYLATRVTDTELRLQVANMSQGRTLYCTCSSGLFQDTQYFGPGTRLLVL.

On this clone itself: Germline and genes here are mouse. CDR3 region: CASSHGLLNYAEQFF. The sequenced CDR3 bases are TGTGCCAGCAGCCACGGACTGCTTAACTATGCT. V gene TRBV5 combines with J gene TRBJ2-1; TRBD2 might be the D (6 bases). Read sequence stops 4 residues before the CDR3 end, and the germline J gene provides the missing end. Per germline, CDR1 LGHNA and CDR2 YNLKQL (reference sequence). Trimming removed 3 bases at V and 0 bases at J, with 9 bases between. CDR3 length equals 15 residues.

Notes on this clone: Gene names and germline refer to mouse. With the read ending 4 residues before the CDR3 end, the germline J gene is used to fill in that end. Other DNA sequences in the same sample also yield this CDR3. The chain couples TRBV5 to TRBJ2-3; D possibly corresponds to TRBD2 (5 bases). CDR1 and CDR2 (germline): LGHNA, YNLKQL (reference sequence). The V and J ends lost 0 bases and 1 base respectively, with 8 bases between them. The CDR3 covers 15 residues. This CDR3 reads CASSQEWGGAETLYF. CDR3 bases read: TGTGCCAGCAGCCAAGAATGGGGAGGTGCAGAA.

To note about this clone: Gene labels here are mouse ones. The read stops 4 residues short of the end of the CDR3; the missing end is completed from the germline J gene. This sequence joins TRBV5 and TRBJ2-1; perhaps TRBD2 as D (6 bases). The germline CDR1 and CDR2 sequences are LGHNA and YNLKQL (reference sequence). V lost 2 bases and J 1 base, leaving 9 bases between the germline ends. CDR3 length: 15 amino acids. The CDR3 sequence: CASSQNGGNYAEQFF. The part of the CDR3 DNA that was read is TGTGCCAGCAGCCAAAATGGGGGAAACTATGCT.

The table lists this clone with a few counts. Here the gene names and germline are mouse. The read gets to within 4 residues of the CDR3 end, and the germline J gene fills in the rest. This chain connects TRBV1 to TRBJ2-4; TRBD1 might be the D (5 bases). The CDR3 has 16 residues. Per the germline V gene, CDR1 is NSQYPW and CDR2 is LRSPGD (reference sequence). V lost 3 bases and J 0 bases, leaving 13 bases between the germline ends. CDR3 loop: CTCSAQGPTSQNTLYF. CDR3 DNA, as far as it was read: TGCACCTGCAGTGCGCAGGGTCCGACTAGTCAAAAC.

This clone was counted a few times. The gene names here belong to mouse. The read stops 4 residues short of the end of the CDR3; the missing end is completed from the germline J gene. V and J are TRBV3 and TRBJ2-5; 7 bases are shared with TRBD1. Germline CDR1 reads SNHLY; CDR2 reads FYNGKV (reference sequence). The CDR3 runs 14 residues. CDR3: CASRVDRERDTQYF. Incomplete CDR3 DNA: TGTGCCAGCAGGGTAGACAGGGAGAGAGAC.

This clone was counted between two and nine times. A single base separates this from a much larger clone, so it may be a read error. Each gene name is a mouse one. The CDR3 end is not reached by the read, which stops 4 residues before it; the germline J gene fills it in. The sample holds other DNA sequences that translate to the same CDR3. The chain uses TRBV13-1 and TRBJ2-2; 9 bases map to TRBD1. Unmatched junction bases numbered 1, after V lost 3 bases and J lost 4 bases. This CDR3 is 14 amino acids long. Germline CDR1 is NSHNY and CDR2 is SYGAGN. CDR3 bases read: TGTGCCAGCAGTGTGACAGGGGGCACCGGG. Its protein product is CASSVTGGTG. The entire CDR3 protein reads CASSVTGGTGQLYF.

This clone appeared a few times. Here the gene names and germline are mouse. Read sequence stops 4 residues before the CDR3 end, and the germline J gene provides the missing end. This CDR3 is also generated by other DNA sequences in the sample. The chain joins TRBV1 to TRBJ2-5; TRBD2 might be the D (7 bases). CDR1 NSQYPW and CDR2 LRSPGD come from the germline V gene (reference sequence). The CDR3 runs to 13 residues. The CDR3 reads CTCSAGGRDTQYF. Partial CDR3 DNA: TGCACCTGCAGTGCCGGGGGGCGGGAC.

Points on this clone: Each gene name is a mouse one. The CDR3 bases that were read are TGTGCCAGCAGCTCGGGACAAAACTCC. Protein sequence: CASSSGQNS. The CDR3, in full, reads CASSSGQNSDYTF. The V gene is TRBV13-1, the J gene TRBJ1-2; possibly TRBD1 for D (6 bases). Read coverage stops 4 residues before the CDR3 terminus; the germline J gene supplies the remainder. This CDR3 region has 13 residues. The ends were cut back, 5 bases at V and 1 base at J, with 9 bases in the middle. CDR1 is NSHNY, CDR2 SYGAGN, per germline.

To note about this clone: The genes and germline here are from mouse. The read stops 4 residues short of the end of the CDR3; the missing end is completed from the germline J gene. The sample holds other DNA sequences that translate to the same CDR3. V gene TRBV1 combines with J gene TRBJ2-1, with TRBD2 as a possible D gene (6 bases). Deletions cut 0 bases from V and 1 base from J, with 10 bases between. Germline-derived CDR1 and CDR2 are NSQYPW and LRSPGD (reference sequence). The CDR3 consists of 16 residues. The chain's CDR3 is CTCSADPLGNYAEQFF. The covered CDR3 bases are TGCACCTGCAGTGCAGATCCGCTGGGGAACTATGCT.

On this clone: All gene names here are mouse names. The CDR3 extends 4 residues past the end of the read, so its final part is completed from the germline J gene. The same CDR3 can be traced to other DNA sequences in this sample. The chain employs TRBV17 and TRBJ2-1; D is ambiguous. CDR3 length: 13 amino acids. Germline V lookup: CDR1 MNHDT, CDR2 YYDKIL. Trimming left V 0 bases short and J 4 bases short, with 4 bases between. CDR3 amino acids: CASSRDRYAEQFF. The CDR3 bases that were read are TGTGCTAGCAGTAGAGACAGGTATGCT.

This clone was found a few times. Gene labels here are mouse ones. The CDR3 goes on 4 residues after the read ends, and that part is filled in from the germline J gene. The chain has TRBV5 and TRBJ2-1, with a possible D match to TRBD2 (6 bases). Trimming shortened V by 4 bases and J by 0 bases, and 10 bases separated the two germline ends. Germline CDR1 reads LGHNA; CDR2 reads YNLKQL (reference sequence). The CDR3 is 15 amino acids. The CDR3 loop reads CASSRGLNNYAEQFF. Partial CDR3 DNA: TGTGCCAGCAGCCGAGGACTGAATAACTATGCT.

Comments on this clone: Mouse gene names and germline throughout. The read ends 4 residues before the CDR3 terminus; that terminus is restored from the germline J gene. Other DNA sequences in this sample translate to the same CDR3. The chain employs TRBV13-3 and TRBJ1-2; 10 bases are shared with TRBD1. CDR1 is NNHDY, CDR2 SYVADS, per germline. V lost 3 bases to trimming and J lost 3 bases; unmatched junction nucleotides: 2. The CDR3 has 14 residues. Incomplete CDR3 DNA: TGTGCCAGCAGTGCTGGGACAGGGGACTCC. Protein product: CASSAGTGDS. The full CDR3 protein is CASSAGTGDSDYTF.

This clone turned up a few times. The germline and genes are mouse ones. The read gets to within 4 residues of the CDR3 end, and the germline J gene fills in the rest. The V and J genes are TRBV13-1 and TRBJ2-1; tentatively, D is TRBD2 (7 bases). Germline V gene data show CDR1 as NSHNY and CDR2 as SYGAGN. V was pared by 3 bases and J by 5 bases, with 12 bases between. CDR3 length: 14 residues. The sequenced part of the CDR3 DNA is TGTGCCAGCAGTGCCTGGGGGCTGGATGCT. It codes for CASSAWGLDA. The entire CDR3 protein is CASSAWGLDAEQFF.

This clone occurred a few times. Gene labels here are mouse ones. The missing CDR3 end, 4 residues past where the read stops, is filled in from the germline J gene. The V and J genes are TRBV13-3 and TRBJ2-3; a weak D match, TRBD1 (5 bases). The CDR3 sequence is 16 residues long. The germline V gene encodes CDR1 NNHDY and CDR2 SYVADS. Between the trimmed V and J ends, which lost 2 bases and 0 bases, there was a span of 13 bases. The CDR3 spells CASSDLDSISAETLYF. Incomplete CDR3 DNA: TGTGCCAGCAGTGACCTAGACAGCATTAGTGCAGAA.

In this sample, this clone turned up a few times. Germline and genes here are mouse. Sequencing ends 3 residues short of the CDR3 end; the germline J gene provides the rest. This sequence joins TRBV17 and TRBJ1-6; D is unresolved. TRBJ1-6 is labeled an ORF, and its function is uncertain. Trimming removed 1 base from V and 5 bases from J, with 6 bases in between. The CDR3 runs to 14 residues. In germline, CDR1 is MNHDT, CDR2 YYDKIL. The CDR3 loop reads CASSRVQNNSPLYF. The CDR3 DNA, read in part, is TGTGCTAGCAGTAGAGTACAGAATAATTCGCCC.

This clone has just a few counts. The listed genes are named as in mouse. The read ends 4 residues shy of where the CDR3 ends; the end is completed using the germline J gene. V is TRBV13-3 and J is TRBJ2-1; a weak D match, TRBD1 (5 bases). V was cut by 5 bases and J by 4 bases, with 10 bases left in between. Per germline, CDR1 NNHDY and CDR2 SYVADS. CDR3 length: 13 residues. The sequenced part of the CDR3 DNA is TGTGCCAGCAGAGCCAGGGAATATGCT. It translates to CASRAREYA. The complete CDR3 reads CASRAREYAEQFF.

This clone came up a few times. Gene labels here are mouse ones. The CDR3 end is not reached by the read, which stops 4 residues before it; the germline J gene fills it in. The gene calls are TRBV13-2 and TRBJ2-7; 8 nucleotides align to TRBD2. CDR3 length: 14 amino acids. Germline lookup yields CDR1 NNHNN and CDR2 SYGAGS (reference sequence). With V trimmed by 1 base and J by 2 bases, 2 bases remained unmatched. CDR3 sequence: CASGDRGGPYEQYF. The part of the CDR3 DNA that was read is TGTGCCAGCGGTGATCGGGGGGGGCCCTAT.

This clone showed up many times. The genes and germline here are from mouse. The read is 4 residues too short to cover the CDR3 end, so that end is filled in from the germline J gene. The genes are TRBV13-1 and TRBJ1-2, with 11 bases matching TRBD1. This CDR3 is built from 16 residues. V lost 0 bases and J lost 3; bases outside the gene matches: 4. Germline V lookup: CDR1 NSHNY, CDR2 SYGAGN. CDR3 loop: CASSDGTGGADSDYTF. The part of the CDR3 DNA that was read is TGTGCCAGCAGTGATGGGACAGGGGGCGCGGACTCC.

As regards this clone: Mouse gene names apply. The read ends 4 residues shy of where the CDR3 ends; the end is completed using the germline J gene. This chain connects TRBV13-3 to TRBJ2-7; TRBD1 is a possible D gene (6 bases). CDR3 size: 14 residues. The V gene's germline CDR1 is NNHDY and CDR2 SYVADS. Trimming stripped 2 bases from V and 3 bases from J, with 12 bases between. CDR3 DNA (partial): TGTGCCAGCAGTGACTCCCGGGACAACTAT. This encodes CASSDSRDNY. Given in full, the CDR3 is CASSDSRDNYEQYF.

Only a few counts were recorded for this clone. Any gene name here is a mouse gene name. The read comes to an end 4 residues before the CDR3 does, leaving the germline J gene to fill in the end. Other DNA sequences in this specimen translate into the identical CDR3. V gene TRBV1 combines with J gene TRBJ1-2; 7 bases fit TRBD1. Germline V lookup: CDR1 NSQYPW, CDR2 LRSPGD (reference sequence). This CDR3 contains 13 residues. The chain's CDR3 is CTCSAGQGADYTF. CDR3 DNA (partial): TGCACCTGCAGTGCAGGGCAGGGGGCC.

In the case of this clone: Genes here carry mouse names. The CDR3 end is not reached by the read, which stops 4 residues before it; the germline J gene fills it in. The chain has TRBV13-3 and TRBJ2-2; 8 nucleotides agree with TRBD1. V lost 2 bases to trimming and J lost 4 bases; unmatched junction nucleotides: 1. CDR3 length: 14 amino acids. Germline CDR1 is NNHDY and CDR2 is SYVADS. CDR3 region: CASSETGVTGQLYF. The part of the CDR3 DNA that was read is TGTGCCAGCAGTGAGACAGGGGTCACCGGG.